This TCR beta chain was sequenced during a study of beta chain features in type 1 diabetes. The CDR3 loop spans 13 amino acids. Germline loops: CDR1 MDHEN, CDR2 SYDVKM. The V end was cut by 8 bases, the J end by 2 bases, with 13 bases between. With respect to this clone: The antigen is unknown.

The study reverse transcribed the entire isolated RNA, so it sequenced expressed TCRB transcripts. TCRdb keeps only in-frame clones here, not all; method: immunoSEQ multiplex PCR. The table lists 900,000 or so clones, roughly 16% of them singletons. Points from the study as a whole: Equally in patients and controls, PCR might preferentially amplify shorter templates. Because the template was cDNA, high-expressing cells might be over-represented. Comparison showed that naive, central memory and Treg TCRB repertoires appeared more similar among patients than among healthy donors.

A single heparinised blood sample, averaging approximately 0.12 L, was obtained per donor. The receptor was derived from a woman aged 18-35 years in good health. This sequence joins TRBV28 and TRBJ2-7; a weak D match, TRBD1 (5 bases). The sample consisted of naive CD4+ T cells from blood. Written as DNA, the CDR3 is TGTGCCAGCGGGGCAGGCTCTACCTACGAGCAGTACTTC. This gives the protein CASGAGSTYEQYF.